This T cell receptor (beta chain) derives from a study of cytomegalovirus exposure and HLA in healthy donors. Study context: There were approximately 85 million unique TCRs (from HLA-typed donors) in an early data release. Study results and limitations: Most of the TCR beta V segments (in an earlier analysis) were productive either about 90% or about 30% of the time. While the bulk of TCR sequences proved rare, some public TCRs turned up in many donors.

Both 60 Vbeta primers and 13 Jbeta primers went into the PCR. Sequenced by immunoSEQ multiplex PCR; TCRdb stores in-frame clones only, minus some. The sample yields about 190,000 clones, around 86% seen once. To note about this clone: Its matching antigen is unknown.

The CDR3 loop spans 15 amino acids. V trimming: 6 bases; J trimming: 3 bases; junction bases outside the gene matches: 7. CDR1 is MNHNY and CDR2 is SVGAGI in the germline V gene (reference sequence). The sequencing input was PBMCs. The receptor was derived from a man in his forties in good health and CMV-seropositive. The genes are TRBV6-6 and TRBJ2-7; the match to TRBD1 covers 11 bases. The CDR3 loop is CASSSPGQGVYEQYF. The CDR3 DNA is TGTGCCAGCAGCTCACCGGGACAGGGGGTCTACGAGCAGTACTTC.